This entry is about one TCR beta chain. The antigen it recognizes is unknown. The sample holds no much larger clone one base away, and base qualities are not on file. These data come from a study of cytomegalovirus exposure and HLA in healthy donors (dated by TCRdb to 2016 to 2017). Regarding the research as a whole: In an earlier analysis of approximately 640 of the donors, approximately 300 Gb of sequence data and some 120 million unique TCR beta sequences from roughly 200 million T cells were reported. Besides the first cohort of approximately 710 subjects, a separate validation cohort made up of roughly 120 different subjects was used. Typing coverage varied by locus: roughly 620-640 donors for A, B, C, DRB1 and DQB1; under 550 for DQA1; over 600 for DPA1; roughly 470 for DPB1. Because of strong linkage in the cohort, roughly five DR-DQ haplotypes were treated as single units for association and clustering. High-throughput TCR immunosequencing, statistical association of individual TCRs with disease status, and machine learning were combined to predict cytomegalovirus infection status. Across some 400 genotyped donors of the cohort, an average of about 250,000 unique TCR beta nucleotide sequences per donor were sequenced, and roughly a sixth of those sequences were non-productive. A later analysis re-analyzed previously published TCR beta repertoires from 600 to 850 donors and added high-resolution HLA genotyping to study TCR occurrence patterns. Among the roughly 410 genotyped donors, around 81% belonged to the genetic ancestry cluster associated with self-reported Caucasian donors. Rather than using new phenotypic data, the later analysis identified candidate immune exposures from TCR beta sequences and from how often those sequences occurred across donors. Approximately 300 gigabases of sequencing data and around 80 million unique TCR sequences made up an early release that covered approximately 650 HLA-typed donors. HLA typing included class I and class II loci at four-digit resolution. The T cell repertoires of 550 to 850 subjects were profiled by immunosequencing and related to cytomegalovirus serostatus. In a later genetic analysis, genome-wide SNP genotypes for about three fifths of the roughly 670 donors were used, and that subset was treated as a discovery cohort. All discovery cohort repertoires had been generated on a single sequencing platform. An earlier analysis of approximately 580 of the donors used high-throughput TCR beta sequencing to judge whether each TCR beta V gene segment behaved as functional or pseudogenic. The study was designed to test whether signatures of past pathogen exposure could be identified by cataloging public T cell receptors. Alongside the repertoire data, information on donor age, sex, ethnicity and CMV serostatus was compiled.

The cohort was made up of 666 healthy bone marrow donors. At the time of sampling, all cohort members were nominally healthy, though unrecorded immune exposures were likely present. The donor tested CMV seropositive and was one of the 289 seropositive cohort members. Every donor gave a peripheral blood sample, and the peripheral blood mononuclear cells from that sample were used for TCR beta sequencing. The Qiagen DNeasy Blood Extraction Kit was used to extract genomic DNA from the blood cell samples. V loses 0 bases of germline sequence and J loses 1 base, and the interval between the two ends is 7 bases. The CDR3 spans 14 residues, from the cysteine through the phenylalanine. Only CDR3 DNA is held: 42 bases, read in frame from base 1. In the germline V gene, CDR1 corresponds to SGDLS and CDR2 to YYNGEE. General study outcomes and caveats: Because some donors lacked HLA typing at each locus, the association tests relied only on the typed subset. In a later analysis, HLA-associated TCR beta chains were found to be more clonally expanded and to have lower generation probabilities than equally common non-associated chains. In this cohort, only TCR beta chains were sequenced, and detectable features were limited by the absence of alpha or paired-chain data. Cytomegalovirus status was reported to be diagnosed by the classifier with high specificity and sensitivity in both the original and validation cohorts. The 87-base-pair reads could not distinguish some IMGT-functional V segments, including TRBV6-2 and TRBV6-3, so those segments were excluded. At a false discovery rate of 0.05, a later analysis linked roughly 17,000 TCR beta sequences to specific HLA alleles. A cluster of highly shared sequence variants was judged likely to be a technical artifact of the sequencing pipeline. In a later analysis, TCR association rates were found to vary across HLA loci, with the most associated TCRs seen for DRB1 alleles and the fewest for HLA-C alleles. The authors suggested that the approach could potentially be extended to other disease states and immunological phenotypes. Sequencing depth was assumed to be roughly uniform across donors in the presence/absence analyses, though that assumption may not hold. Because counts were too low, about 17 rarely observed V segments, including chromosome 9 orphons, were excluded from the earlier analysis of several hundred of the donors. Three of the identified cytomegalovirus-associated TCR beta chains were confirmed in vitro to be specific for cytomegalovirus antigens. Most TCR sequences were observed very rarely across donors, whereas some public TCRs were present in many individuals. In a later genetic analysis, a missense DCLRE1C variant was associated with V-gene and J-gene trimming of TCR beta chains, and the association was replicated in an independent cohort. A later analysis found that most CMV-associated TCR beta chains appeared HLA-restricted, with HLA associations seemingly driven largely by CMV exposure. The study listed approximately 160 TCR beta chains as associated with cytomegalovirus. Correlated functional status among segregating V segments might be attributable to linkage disequilibrium, but an unknown experimental factor could not be ruled out. In an earlier analysis of approximately 590 of the donors, most TCR beta V segments appeared in productive rearrangements about 90% or about 30% of the time, broadly matching IMGT annotations. When HLA alleles, especially DR and DQ, strongly co-occurred, TCR associations were difficult to assign to individual alleles. A further reported finding was that TCR beta sequences accurately predicted the HLA-A and HLA-B alleles for most subjects in the first cohort. For the cohort, immune exposure information was limited to CMV serostatus. According to a later genetic analysis, donors in an Asian-associated ancestry cluster had fewer N-insertions in productive TCRs than the approximately 710-donor mean. Several of the top co-occurrence clusters appeared to be linked to parvovirus B19, influenza, CMV and Epstein-Barr virus, according to a later analysis.

The protocol used for the library was the immunoSEQ multiplex PCR assay. The multiplex PCR relied on a mix of 60 forward primers for TCR Vbeta segments and 13 reverse primers for TCR Jbeta segments. Amplification of the CDR3 region of rearranged TCR beta genes was performed with a multiplex PCR assay on genomic DNA. The amplified TCR beta libraries were sequenced on the Illumina HiSeq System as 87-base-pair reads. On the study's bioinformatics: A later analysis counted approximately 74 million unique TCR beta chains across the 700 or so repertoires, and 9 million to 14 million of these chains were shared by at least two donors. Raw reads were error-corrected and collapsed into unique sequences with a nearest-neighbor algorithm that merged closely related sequences to remove PCR and sequencing errors. Alignment of CDR3 sequences to IMGT reference sequences was used to assign V, D and J gene segments. For a sequence to be retained, at least a six-nucleotide match to both a V gene segment and a J gene segment was required. Rearrangements were called productive when the CDR3 lacked stop codons and stayed in frame with V and J; all others were non-productive. Following IMGT convention, CDR3 was defined as the stretch from the second conserved V-encoded cysteine up to the conserved J-encoded phenylalanine. Sequences without an unambiguous match to a single V gene segment were excluded from the earlier analysis of about 630 of the donors. An earlier analysis of a few hundred of the donors called V segments functional above 56.7% productive rearrangements and segregating when the between-donor standard deviation exceeded 5%. A statistical classification framework was built for diagnosing cytomegalovirus status from the catalog of TCR beta chain sequences. V and J gene assignment, in a later analysis, came from comparing TCR nucleotide sequences with IMGT/GENE-DB human TR gene sequences. A later analysis assigned CDR3 sequences and most-parsimonious VDJ recombination scenarios with the TCRdist pipeline. In a later analysis, each TCR beta chain was defined by its CDR3 amino acid sequence together with its V-gene family, and reads without a unique V-gene family were excluded. To address suspected cross-contamination and a sequencing artifact, a later analysis removed under 600 highly shared, low-generation-probability nucleotide sequences. In a later analysis, a clonal expansion index was calculated for each public chain from normalized within-repertoire ranks of inferred template counts. Generation probabilities in a later analysis came from a VDJ recombination model fitted to out-of-frame rearrangements, and those results were checked against IGoR. Hypergeometric tests were used in a later analysis to score TCR-TCR, TCR-HLA and TCR-CMV co-occurrence, with a repertoire-size bias correction applied to the TCR pairs. A later analysis estimated false discovery rates by permuting HLA or CMV assignments 20 times. In a later analysis, co-occurring TCRs were grouped using DBSCAN, with TCRdist sequence similarity added in when clustering inside HLA-allele-positive subsets. Repertoires with fewer than 30,000 or more than 120,000 public chains, plus five repertoires with anomalous nucleotide sharing, were excluded from co-occurrence clustering. This is the immuneACCESS table as TCRdb keeps it, with only in-frame sequences that have V and J called. A part of the clones is gone; compared with another copy, unresolved V genes explain less than half, and the rest is unexplained. Clonal size and the V and J genes are those of that table, whereas D and trimming came from the DNA. The table for this sample lists 95,000 to 150,000 clones; around 70% of them were counted only once. The ten largest account for roughly 8.2% of the sample.

The receptor was derived from a woman aged 40 to 49 in good health and CMV-seropositive. Sequenced material: PBMCs. The rearranged chain carries TRBV9 and TRBJ2-5; there is no confident call for the D gene. The DNA sequence is given as TGTGCCAGCAGCGTAGGCGGCAGCCAAGAGACCCAGTACTTC. This gives the protein CASSVGGSQETQYF. With the rest looked up from the reference TRBV9 and TRBJ2-5 genes rather than sequenced, the full variable domain is DSGVTQTPKHLITATGQRVTLRCSPRSGDLSVYWYQQSLDQGLQFLIQYYNGEERAKGNILERFSAQQFPDLHSELNLSSLELGDSALYFCASSVGGSQETQYFGPGTRLLVL.